The subject of this entry is one T cell receptor beta chain. What it binds is not known. The data were produced by immunoSEQ multiplex PCR, yet TCRdb's version contains in-frame clones alone and is incomplete. Among around 320,000 clones listed, roughly 84% were seen once. This entry belongs to a study of Ad26.COV2.S vaccination and SARS-CoV-2 variants. Study-level points and caveats: Breadth measured for non-spike TCRs was similar across vaccine and placebo recipients. The authors reported substantial breadth in spike-specific CD8+ and CD4+ T cell responses after vaccination.

The germline V and J ends were trimmed by 0 bases and 0 bases, with 5 bases remaining between them. The germline CDR1 and CDR2 sequences are GTSNPN and SVGIG (reference sequence). This CDR3 is built from 13 residues. Treatment in this sample: some 20 received Ad26.COV2.S at low or high dose, single or two shots; 5 received placebo; per-sample allocation not given. The investigators took samples on day 63 after the first vaccine or placebo injection. The sequence came from a person aged 18-60 years who received the Ad26.COV2.S COVID-19 vaccine or a placebo. Material: peripheral blood, obtained in a trial of Ad26.COV2.S vaccine versus placebo. The V call is TRBV30, the J call TRBJ1-1; D unresolved. The CDR3, as DNA: TGTGCCTGGAGTGTAGACATGAACACTGAAGCTTTCTTT. This codes for CAWSVDMNTEAFF. Supplemented by reference TRBV30 and TRBJ1-1, the full variable domain reads SQTIHQWPATLVQPVGSPLSLECTVEGTSNPNLYWYRQAAGRGLQLLFYSVGIGQISSEVPQNLSASRPQDRQFILSSKKLLLSDSGFYLCAWSVDMNTEAFFGQGTRLTVV.